The sequence of this T cell receptor (beta chain) was determined in a study of T-cell memory formation after mild COVID-19. Study-wide context: The study found TCR clusters largely donor specific. Points from the study as a whole: Clones shrinking between day 15 and 85 showed a balanced CD4/CD8 split, and those that grew later tilted toward CD4+. Some clones that responded were present in memory (sampled pre-infection), which suggests cross-reactive memory joined. Mostly located in CM and EM were contracting CD4+ clones, with contracting CD8+ clones located in EMRA.

CDR1 is MNHEY, CDR2 SVGEGT, per germline. Trimming cost V 8 bases and J 1 base, with 10 bases left between them. The CDR3 consists of 13 residues. This clonotype was seen a handful of times. Antigen specificity is unknown. TCRdb reprocessed the 5' RACE reads with MiXCR, giving one entry per CDR3 protein. The table has more than 250,000 distinct CDR3 sequences, about a sixth seen once; the top ten hold approximately 22%. The chain recombines TRBV6-2 or TRBV6-3 with TRBJ2-3; either TRBD1 or TRBD2 may fit D (5 bases each). This clonotype was sampled from a man aged 18 to 29 who had mild COVID-19 (a few samples of this study predate the infection). Cell type and time point are not known. Sequencing used PBMCs or a T cell subset sorted from them (not recorded which). The CDR3 DNA sequence: TGTGCCAGCGTCCGGGACGGCACAGATACGCAGTATTTT. It translates to CASVRDGTDTQYF.